This T cell receptor (beta chain) was retrieved from a study of T-cell memory formation after mild COVID-19. This CDR3 comprises 12 residues. The V end lost 6 bases, the J end lost 5 bases, and 10 bases lay between the germline ends. Libraries for TCRalpha and TCRbeta carried sample barcodes and unique molecular identifiers via 5'RACE. One entry per CDR3 protein, called by TCRdb with MiXCR from the 5' RACE reads. The sample has tens of thousands of distinct CDR3 sequences, 12% seen once. The receptor was derived from a man aged 18 to 30 who had mild COVID-19 (a few samples of this study predate the infection). Cell type and time point are not known. V is TRBV12-3 or TRBV12-4 and J is TRBJ1-2; tentative D call: TRBD1 (6 bases). Sequencing input: PBMCs or a T cell subset sorted from them (not recorded which). This CDR3 reads CASSPGAYGYTF. CDR3 DNA sequence: TGTGCCAGCAGCCCAGGGGCGTATGGCTACACCTTC.